The rows below give T cell receptor beta chains drawn from one sample of a study of OX40 agonist ivuxolimab in advanced cancers. The assay was immunoSEQ multiplex PCR, and TCRdb's table has in-frame clones only and misses some. The profile shows around 58,000 clones, around 84% of them singletons. Sequences were derived from CD4+ or CD8+ T cells sorted from blood, sampled in a trial of the OX40 agonist ivuxolimab. Receptors originate from an adult with an advanced solid tumor such as melanoma, head and neck, liver or kidney cancer. CDR3s include the opening cysteine and the closing phenylalanine or tryptophan. A D gene is named only where the DNA matches it firmly.

j_call | v_call | d_call | cdr3_aa
TRBJ2-3 | TRBV18 | . | CASSPRPVESTDTQYF
TRBJ2-3 | TRBV30 | . | CAWRIVGGFTDTQYF
TRBJ1-4 | TRBV4-1 | . | CASSQDWGTFEKLFF
TRBJ2-7 | TRBV6-1 | TRBD2 | CASSALAGGPYSYEQYF
TRBJ1-2 | TRBV10-3 | . | CAINREGPRGPSYGYTF
TRBJ2-7 | TRBV6-6 | TRBD1 | CASSPGTGFSYEQYF
TRBJ2-7 | TRBV10-3 | . | CAISLTQGYPSYEQYF
TRBJ2-2 | TRBV14 | . | CASSPLWRRGINTGELFF
TRBJ2-1 | TRBV4-3 | . | CASSQTVGYNEQFF
TRBJ1-1 | TRBV27 | . | CASSLNRNTEAFF
TRBJ2-1 | TRBV5-1 | . | CASSLAAPIGNEQFF
TRBJ1-1 | TRBV5-1 | TRBD1 | CASSVTRDSNTEAFF